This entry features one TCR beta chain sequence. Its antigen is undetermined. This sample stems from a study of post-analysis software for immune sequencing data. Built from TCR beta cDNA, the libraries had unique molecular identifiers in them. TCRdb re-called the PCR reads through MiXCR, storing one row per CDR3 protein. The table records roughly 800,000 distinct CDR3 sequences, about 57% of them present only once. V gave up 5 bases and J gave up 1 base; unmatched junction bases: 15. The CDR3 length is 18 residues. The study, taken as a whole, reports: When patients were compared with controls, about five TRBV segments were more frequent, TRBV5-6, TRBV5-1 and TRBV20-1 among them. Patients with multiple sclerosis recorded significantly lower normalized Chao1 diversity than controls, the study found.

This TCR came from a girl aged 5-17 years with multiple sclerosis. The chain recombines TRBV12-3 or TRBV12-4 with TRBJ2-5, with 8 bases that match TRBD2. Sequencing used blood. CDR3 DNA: TGTGCCAGCAGTACCCATGACCCCGAGCGGGAGTCCCAAGAGACCCAGTACTTC. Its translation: CASSTHDPERESQETQYF.